This paragraph covers one T cell receptor beta chain sequence. Its specificity is not known. This specimen belongs to a study of cytotoxic CD8 clonotypes in ibrutinib-treated CLL. The study's findings and limits: Timing of sampling differed between sustained-remission and progressing patients. Exceeding age-matched healthy donors, baseline clonality also tracked the counts of circulating CD8+ T cells.

Some clones are missing from TCRdb's copy, which holds only in-frame ones; the method was immunoSEQ multiplex PCR. The sample has 200,000 to 250,000 clones, around 70% seen once. This CDR3 is built from 13 residues. The V and J ends lost 10 bases and 5 bases respectively, with 15 bases between them. Germline assignment: CDR1 MNHEY and CDR2 SVGAGI. This clonotype was sampled from a human donor with chronic lymphocytic leukemia. The rearrangement uses TRBV6-5 and TRBJ2-1; tentatively, D is TRBD1 (6 bases). The specimen was PBMCs, collected after 24 months of ibrutinib treatment. The chain's CDR3 is CATNQGTNNEQFF. DNA of the CDR3: TGTGCCACCAACCAGGGGACGAACAATGAGCAGTTCTTC.